This is a list of T cell receptor beta chains from one sample in a study of T-cell memory formation after mild COVID-19. TCRdb re-analysed the 5' RACE reads in MiXCR, keeping a single row per CDR3 protein. Here the sample spans some 180,000 distinct CDR3 sequences, over 10% being singletons. Sequenced input: PBMCs or a T cell subset sorted from them (not recorded which). Receptor source: a man between 18 and 29 years old who had mild COVID-19 (a few samples of this study predate the infection). Cell type and time point are not known. Each CDR3 is given with its conserved first and last residue. D genes are given only for firm matches. Expanded clones are given a class, and other clones once, few, many or no size at all.

D gene	clone size	CDR3 length	V gene	J gene	CDR3 DNA	CDR3 protein
.	few	21	TRBV4-1	TRBJ1-4	TGCGCCAGCAGCCCCTGGATTACCCCAGGGAAGGGGGAAAGTAAGAATGAAAAACTGTTTTTT	CASSPWITPGKGESKNEKLFF
.	.	14	TRBV27	TRBJ2-7	TGTGCCAGCAGTTTAGTTGACAGCGCCTACGAGCAGTACTTC	CASSLVDSAYEQYF
.	.	15	TRBV7-9	TRBJ1-6	TGTGCCAGCAGCTTAGGTGGGACACGGATTTCGGCCCTCCACTTT	CASSLGGTRISALHF
.	few	12	TRBV12-3/TRBV12-4	TRBJ1-4	TGTGCCAGCAGTTTTAGGGTTGAAAAACTGTTTTTT	CASSFRVEKLFF
TRBD1	many	15	TRBV7-2	TRBJ2-3	TGTGCCAGCAGCCAGGGGGTCACCCGTATAGATACGCAGTATTTT	CASSQGVTRIDTQYF
.	.	14	TRBV5-1	TRBJ2-1	TGCGCCAGCAGCTTGTTAAGCTCCTACAATGAGCAGTTCTTC	CASSLLSSYNEQFF
.	many	13	TRBV7-6	TRBJ1-2	TGTGCCAGCAGCTTAGACAGGGACTATGGCTACACCTTC	CASSLDRDYGYTF
.	few	13	TRBV7-2	TRBJ1-1	TGTGCCAGCAGCTTCCCCGGGGCCACTGAAGCTTTCTTT	CASSFPGATEAFF
TRBD1	few	14	TRBV5-1	TRBJ2-7	TGCGCCAGCAGCATCCGACAGGGGTCTCTCGAGCAGTACTTC	CASSIRQGSLEQYF
.	.	12	TRBV7-2	TRBJ2-1	TGTGCCAGCAGCCAACTAGGGTATGAGCAGTTCTTC	CASSQLGYEQFF
.	many	12	TRBV7-9	TRBJ1-5	TGTGCCAGCAGCTTTTTGAATCAGCCCCAGCATTTT	CASSFLNQPQHF
.	few	15	TRBV4-3	TRBJ1-5	TGCGCCAGCAGCCAAGATGTGGACGAATTTCAGCCCCAGCATTTT	CASSQDVDEFQPQHF
.	.	15	TRBV5-1	TRBJ2-5	TGCGCCAGCAGCTTGAACTGGGCAGGGGAAGAGACCCAGTACTTC	CASSLNWAGEETQYF
.	few	17	TRBV7-9	TRBJ1-6	TGTGCCAGCAGCTCCGGACAAATGAGCTCCTATAATTCACCCCTCCACTTT	CASSSGQMSSYNSPLHF
TRBD2	.	15	TRBV20-1	TRBJ2-5	TGCAGTGCCCCGGGACTAGCGGGGGCCCTGGGGACCCAGTACTTC	CSAPGLAGALGTQYF
.	few	12	TRBV7-9	TRBJ1-2	TGTGCCAGCAGCTTATGGGTTTCTGGCTACACCTTC	CASSLWVSGYTF
TRBD1	few	13	TRBV6-2/TRBV6-3	TRBJ2-7	TGTGCCACTAGTCCGGGACAGGTCATCGAGCAGTACTTC	CATSPGQVIEQYF
.	few	14	TRBV28	TRBJ2-3	TGTGCCAGCAGTAGGAGCGGGTCCACAGATACGCAGTATTTT	CASSRSGSTDTQYF
TRBD1	few	15	TRBV28	TRBJ2-5	TGTGCCAGCAGTTCCACAGGACAGGGGCAAGAGACCCAGTACTTC	CASSSTGQGQETQYF
.	few	15	TRBV6-1	TRBJ1-2	TGTGCCAGCAGTGTAGACTATTGGGGCTTCTATGGCTACACCTTC	CASSVDYWGFYGYTF
.	.	15	TRBV7-3	TRBJ1-2	TGTGCCAGCAGCTTAAATCACGACAGCTTCTATGGCTACACCTTC	CASSLNHDSFYGYTF
TRBD1	.	13	TRBV11-3	TRBJ2-5	TGTGCCAGCAGTTTCACAGGGGAAGAGACCCAGTACTTC	CASSFTGEETQYF
.	.	13	TRBV11-1	TRBJ2-7	TGTGCCAGCAGCTTAGGACATCTCTACGAGCAGTACTTC	CASSLGHLYEQYF
.	few	16	TRBV5-1	TRBJ2-3	TGCGCCAGCAGCTCCTGGGGAGAGAGGGTCACAGATACGCAGTATTTT	CASSSWGERVTDTQYF
TRBD2	.	15	TRBV7-7	TRBJ2-1	TGTGCTAGCAGCCCCGGGACTAGCGGGGGGGCCGGGCAGTTCTTC	CASSPGTSGGAGQFF
.	few	14	TRBV12-3/TRBV12-4	TRBJ2-1	TGTGCCAGCAGTTTACCCCACCAGACACCTAGTCAGTTCTTC	CASSLPHQTPSQFF
TRBD2	.	15	TRBV5-6	TRBJ2-1	TGTGCCAGCAGTCTGACGTCTAGCGGCTACAATGAGCAGTTCTTC	CASSLTSSGYNEQFF
.	few	15	TRBV20-1	TRBJ1-5	TGCAGTGCTAGAGTAAGGGGGGGAGGCAATCAGCCCCAGCATTTT	CSARVRGGGNQPQHF
.	.	16	TRBV4-3	TRBJ2-3	TGCGCCAGCAGCCAAGAGTCTGGCAGGGCCACAGATACGCAGTATTTT	CASSQESGRATDTQYF
.	.	13	TRBV3-1	TRBJ1-3	TGTGCCAGCAGCCAAAGCTCTGGAAACACCATATATTTT	CASSQSSGNTIYF
.	few	15	TRBV7-8	TRBJ2-3	TGTGCCAGCAGCTCGCAGGCGCTGGGGGGAGATACGCAGTATTTT	CASSSQALGGDTQYF
.	few	16	TRBV18	TRBJ2-5	TGTGCCAGCTCACCACCGGGGAGGGGGTCCCAAGAGACCCAGTACTTC	CASSPPGRGSQETQYF
.	.	12	TRBV5-6	TRBJ2-5	TGTGCCAGCAGCTTGGTTTCCGATCCCCAGTACTTC	CASSLVSDPQYF
.	.	14	TRBV7-2	TRBJ2-3	TGTGCCAGCAGCACCGGGACTCCCGGGGATACGCAGTATTTT	CASSTGTPGDTQYF
.	many	13	TRBV7-2	TRBJ2-3	TGTGCCAGCAGCTTTGAAACTAGCGATACGCAGTATTTT	CASSFETSDTQYF
.	.	13	TRBV30	TRBJ2-5	TGTGCCTGGAGTGTGCCGGGGATGGAGACCCAGTACTTC	CAWSVPGMETQYF
.	.	13	TRBV6-2/TRBV6-3	TRBJ2-2	TGTGCCAGCAGTTACCCGACGGCCGGGGAGCTGTTTTTT	CASSYPTAGELFF
.	.	16	TRBV6-5	TRBJ2-3	TGTGCCAGCAGTTACTCAGGCAGGGGGGGGACAGATACGCAGTATTTT	CASSYSGRGGTDTQYF
.	few	14	TRBV5-1	TRBJ1-2	TGCGCCAGCACACAGTCGCAGGGCTCCGACGGCTACACCTTC	CASTQSQGSDGYTF
TRBD1	few	16	TRBV20-1	TRBJ2-3	TGCAGTGCTAGAGTGGTGGGACAGATAAACTCAGATACGCAGTATTTT	CSARVVGQINSDTQYF
.	.	15	TRBV30	TRBJ2-7	TGTGCCTGGAGTGTATACGGAGTCGGGGCCTACGAGCAGTACTTC	CAWSVYGVGAYEQYF
.	.	16	TRBV7-8	TRBJ1-2	TGTGCCAGCAGCCCCACTGCCAGGGAAGGCGACTATGGCTACACCTTC	CASSPTAREGDYGYTF